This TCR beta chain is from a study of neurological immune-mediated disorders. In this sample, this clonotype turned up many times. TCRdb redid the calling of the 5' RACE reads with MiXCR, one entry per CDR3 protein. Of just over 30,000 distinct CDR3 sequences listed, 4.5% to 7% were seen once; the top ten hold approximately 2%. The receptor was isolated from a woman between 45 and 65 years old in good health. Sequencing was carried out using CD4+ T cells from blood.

The CDR3, as DNA: TGTGCCAGCAGTTTCCAGGGCTCTGGGGCCAACGTCCTGACTTTC. Translating it yields CASSFQGSGANVLTF. This chain connects TRBV28 to TRBJ2-6; D may be TRBD1 (5 bases). V gave up 3 bases and J gave up 0 bases, with 6 bases separating them. This CDR3 spans 15 amino acids. Germline values: CDR1 MDHEN, CDR2 SYDVKM.